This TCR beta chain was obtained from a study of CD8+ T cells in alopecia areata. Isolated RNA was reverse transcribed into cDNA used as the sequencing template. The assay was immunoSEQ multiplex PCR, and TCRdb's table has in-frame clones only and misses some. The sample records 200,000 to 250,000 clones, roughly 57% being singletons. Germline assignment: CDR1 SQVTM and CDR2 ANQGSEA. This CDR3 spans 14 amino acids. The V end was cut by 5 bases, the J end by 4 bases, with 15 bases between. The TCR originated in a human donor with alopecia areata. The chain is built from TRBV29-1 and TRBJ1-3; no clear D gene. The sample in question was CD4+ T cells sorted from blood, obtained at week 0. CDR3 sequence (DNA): TGCAGCGTTAGCCCCTCCGGGTACGGAAACACCATATATTTT. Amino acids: CSVSPSGYGNTIYF. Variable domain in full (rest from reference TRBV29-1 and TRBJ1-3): SAVISQKPSRDICQRGTSLTIQCQVDSQVTMMFWYRQQPGQSLTLIATANQGSEATYESGFVIDKFPISRPNLTFSTLTVSNMSPEDSSIYLCSVSPSGYGNTIYFGEGSWLTVV.